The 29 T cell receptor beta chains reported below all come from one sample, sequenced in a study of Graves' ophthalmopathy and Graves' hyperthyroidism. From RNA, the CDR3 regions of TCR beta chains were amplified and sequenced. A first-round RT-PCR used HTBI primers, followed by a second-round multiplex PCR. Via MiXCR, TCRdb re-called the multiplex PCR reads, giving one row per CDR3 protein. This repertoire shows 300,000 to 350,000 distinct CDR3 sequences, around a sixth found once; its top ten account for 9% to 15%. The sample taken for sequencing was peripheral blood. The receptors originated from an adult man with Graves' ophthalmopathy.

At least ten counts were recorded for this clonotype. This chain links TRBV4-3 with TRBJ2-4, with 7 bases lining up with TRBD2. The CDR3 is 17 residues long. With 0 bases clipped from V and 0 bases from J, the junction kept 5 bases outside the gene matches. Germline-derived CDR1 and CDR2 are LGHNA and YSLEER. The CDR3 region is CASSQDRAGLAKNIQYF. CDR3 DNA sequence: TGCGCCAGCAGCCAAGATAGAGCGGGGTTAGCCAAAAACATTCAGTACTTC.

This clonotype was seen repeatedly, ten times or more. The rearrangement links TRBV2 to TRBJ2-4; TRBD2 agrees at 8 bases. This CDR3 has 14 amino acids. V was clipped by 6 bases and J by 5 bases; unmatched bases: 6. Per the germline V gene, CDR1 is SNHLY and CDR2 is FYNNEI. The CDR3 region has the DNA TGTGCCAGCAGGAGGGGACTAGGAGAAAACATTCAGTACTTC. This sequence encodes CASRRGLGENIQYF.

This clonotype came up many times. The CDR3 here is CATSDERTGGFNYGYTF. The CDR3 nucleotides are TGTGCCACCAGTGACGAGCGGACAGGGGGCTTTAACTATGGCTACACCTTC. This chain joins TRBV24-1 and TRBJ1-2, with 11 bases fitting TRBD1. The CDR3 covers 17 residues. Looked up from germline, CDR1 is KGHDR and CDR2 is SFDVKD. V was pared by 4 bases and J by 1 base, with 7 bases of the junction left unmatched.

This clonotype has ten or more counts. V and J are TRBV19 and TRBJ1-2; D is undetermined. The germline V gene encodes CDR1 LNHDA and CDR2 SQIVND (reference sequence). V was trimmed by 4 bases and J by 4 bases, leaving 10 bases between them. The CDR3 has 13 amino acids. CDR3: CASSTRRVYGYTF. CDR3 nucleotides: TGTGCCAGTAGTACGCGGCGCGTCTATGGCTACACCTTC.

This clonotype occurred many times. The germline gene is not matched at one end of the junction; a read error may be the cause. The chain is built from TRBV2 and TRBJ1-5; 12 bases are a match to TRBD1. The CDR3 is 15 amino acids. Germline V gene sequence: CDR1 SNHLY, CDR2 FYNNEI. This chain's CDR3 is CASSGTGGRNQPQHF. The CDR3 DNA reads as TGTGCCAGTAGTGGGACAGGGGGCCGCAATCAGCCCCAGCATTTT. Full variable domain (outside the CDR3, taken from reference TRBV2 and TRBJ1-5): EPEVTQTPSHQVTQMGQEVILRCVPISNHLYFYWYRQILGQKVEFLVSFYNNEISEKSEIFDDQFSVERPDGSNFTLKIRSTKLEDSAMYFCASSGTGGRNQPQHFGDGTRLSIL.

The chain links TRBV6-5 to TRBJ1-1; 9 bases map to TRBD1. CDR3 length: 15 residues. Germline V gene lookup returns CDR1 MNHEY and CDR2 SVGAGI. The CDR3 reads CGSSSSGQGGAEAFF. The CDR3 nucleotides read TGTGGCAGTAGTTCCTCGGGACAGGGTGGCGCTGAAGCTTTCTTT.

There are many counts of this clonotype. CDR3 sequence: CASSVAGGTQYF. CDR3 sequence (DNA): TGTGCCAGCAGTGTCGCCGGGGGGACCCAGTACTTC. The chain joins TRBV6-1 to TRBJ2-5; possibly TRBD2 for D (6 bases). The V end was cut by 4 bases, the J end by 7 bases, with 10 bases between. This CDR3 spans 12 amino acids. CDR1 MNHNS and CDR2 SASEGT come from the germline V gene.

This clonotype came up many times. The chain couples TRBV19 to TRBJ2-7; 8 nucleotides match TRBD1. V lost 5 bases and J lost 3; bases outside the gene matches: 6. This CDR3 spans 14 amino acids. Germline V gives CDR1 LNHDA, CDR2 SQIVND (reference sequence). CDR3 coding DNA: TGTGCCAGTAGTCTCGGGACAGGAATCTACGAGCAGTACTTC. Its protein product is CASSLGTGIYEQYF. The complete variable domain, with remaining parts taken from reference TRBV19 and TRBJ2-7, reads DGGITQSPKYLFRKEGQNVTLSCEQNLNHDAMYWYRQDPGQGLRLIYYSQIVNDFQKGDIAEGYSVSREKKESFPLTVTSAQKNPTAFYLCASSLGTGIYEQYFGPGTRLTVT.

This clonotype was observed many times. DNA for the CDR3: TGTGCCAGCAGCCGCGTGGGGGGGAGTTTCTCCTACGAGCAGTACTTC. Translated: CASSRVGGSFSYEQYF. The V and J genes are TRBV2 and TRBJ2-7; 7 positions agree with TRBD2. CDR1 is SNHLY, CDR2 FYNNEI, per germline. The CDR3 loop spans 16 amino acids. The V and J ends lost 6 bases and 0 bases, in that order; junction bases with no gene match: 11.

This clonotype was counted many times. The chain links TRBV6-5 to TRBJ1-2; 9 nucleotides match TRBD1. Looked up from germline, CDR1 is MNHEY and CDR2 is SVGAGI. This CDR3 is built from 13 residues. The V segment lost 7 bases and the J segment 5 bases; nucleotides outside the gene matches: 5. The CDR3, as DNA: TGTGCCAGCACCCGGACAGGGGAATATGGCTACACCTTC. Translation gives CASTRTGEYGYTF.

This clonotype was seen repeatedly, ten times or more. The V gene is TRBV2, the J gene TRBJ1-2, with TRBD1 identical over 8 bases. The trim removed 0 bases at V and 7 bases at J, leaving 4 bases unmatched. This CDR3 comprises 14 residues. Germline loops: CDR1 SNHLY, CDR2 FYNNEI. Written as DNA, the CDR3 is TGTGCCAGCAGTGAAGCCTGGACAGGGAGTGGCTACACCTTC. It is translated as CASSEAWTGSGYTF.

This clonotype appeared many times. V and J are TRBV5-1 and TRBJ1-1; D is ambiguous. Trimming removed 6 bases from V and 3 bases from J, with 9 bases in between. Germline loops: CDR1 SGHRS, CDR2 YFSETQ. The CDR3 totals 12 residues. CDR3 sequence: CASKSWDTEAFF. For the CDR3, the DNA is TGCGCCAGCAAGTCCTGGGACACTGAAGCTTTCTTT.

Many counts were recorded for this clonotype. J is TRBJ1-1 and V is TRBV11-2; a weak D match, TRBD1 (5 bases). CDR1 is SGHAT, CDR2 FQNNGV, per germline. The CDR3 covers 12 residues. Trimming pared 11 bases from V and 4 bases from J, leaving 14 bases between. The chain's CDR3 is CAAGRETTEAFF. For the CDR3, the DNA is TGTGCCGCGGGGCGGGAGACCACTGAAGCTTTCTTT.

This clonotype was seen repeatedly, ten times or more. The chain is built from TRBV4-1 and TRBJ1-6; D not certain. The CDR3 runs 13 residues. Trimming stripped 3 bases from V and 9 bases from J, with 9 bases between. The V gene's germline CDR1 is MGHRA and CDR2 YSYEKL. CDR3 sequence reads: CASSQDDGSPLHF. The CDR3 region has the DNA TGCGCCAGCAGCCAGGATGATGGTTCACCCCTCCACTTT.

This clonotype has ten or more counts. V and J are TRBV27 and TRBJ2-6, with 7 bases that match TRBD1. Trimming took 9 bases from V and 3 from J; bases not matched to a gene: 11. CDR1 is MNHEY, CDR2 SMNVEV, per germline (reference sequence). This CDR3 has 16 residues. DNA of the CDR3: TGTGCCAGTGGGACCGCGACAGGGATTGGGGCCAACGTCCTGACTTTC. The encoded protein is CASGTATGIGANVLTF.

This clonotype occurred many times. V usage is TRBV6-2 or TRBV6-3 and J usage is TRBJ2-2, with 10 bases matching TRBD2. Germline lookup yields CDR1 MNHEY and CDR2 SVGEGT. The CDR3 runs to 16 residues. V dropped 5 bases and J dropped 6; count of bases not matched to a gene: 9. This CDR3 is CASSTSSGGAPGELFF. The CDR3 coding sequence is TGTGCCAGCAGTACCTCTAGCGGGGGAGCCCCCGGGGAGCTGTTTTTT.

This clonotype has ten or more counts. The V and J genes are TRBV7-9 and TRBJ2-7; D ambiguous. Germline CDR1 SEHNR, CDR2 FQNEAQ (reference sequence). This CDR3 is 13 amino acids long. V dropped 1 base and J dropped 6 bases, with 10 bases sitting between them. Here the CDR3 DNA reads TGTGCCAGCAGCTTAGAAGGCCCGGGCGAGCAGTACTTC. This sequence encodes CASSLEGPGEQYF.

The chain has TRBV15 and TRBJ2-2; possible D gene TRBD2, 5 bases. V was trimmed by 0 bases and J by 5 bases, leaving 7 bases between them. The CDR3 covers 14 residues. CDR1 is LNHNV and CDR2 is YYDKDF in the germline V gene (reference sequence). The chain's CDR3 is CATSRDRGTGELFF. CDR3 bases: TGTGCCACCAGCAGAGATCGGGGAACCGGGGAGCTGTTTTTT.

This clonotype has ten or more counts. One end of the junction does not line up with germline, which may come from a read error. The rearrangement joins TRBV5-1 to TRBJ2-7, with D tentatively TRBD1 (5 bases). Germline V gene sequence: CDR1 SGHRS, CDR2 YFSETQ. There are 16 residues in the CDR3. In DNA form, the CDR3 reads TGCGCCGGCAGCTTGGCCCCGACAGATTTCTCCTACGAGCAGTACTTC. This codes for CAGSLAPTDFSYEQYF.

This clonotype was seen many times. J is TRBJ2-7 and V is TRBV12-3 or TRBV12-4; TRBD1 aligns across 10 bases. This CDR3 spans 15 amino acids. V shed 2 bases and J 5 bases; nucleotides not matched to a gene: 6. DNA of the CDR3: TGTGCCAGCAGTTTATACTCGACAGGGGGCGACGAGCAGTACTTC. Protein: CASSLYSTGGDEQYF.

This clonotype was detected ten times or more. The DNA of the CDR3 is TGTGCCAGTAGTCATGGACAGGGGGCTTTGGCTTTCTTT. Amino acids: CASSHGQGALAFF. The V call is TRBV19, the J call TRBJ1-1, with 11 bases matching TRBD1. CDR1 is LNHDA and CDR2 is SQIVND in the germline V gene (reference sequence). The CDR3 is 13 amino acids. The J segment lost 11 bases and the V segment lost 5 bases, leaving 7 bases of the junction unmatched.

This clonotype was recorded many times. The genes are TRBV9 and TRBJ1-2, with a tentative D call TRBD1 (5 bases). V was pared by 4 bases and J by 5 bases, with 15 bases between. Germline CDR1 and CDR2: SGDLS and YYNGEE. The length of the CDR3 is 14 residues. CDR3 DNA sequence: TGTGCCAGCAGCCCGCCAGGGACCGGGTATGGCTACACCTTC. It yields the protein CASSPPGTGYGYTF.

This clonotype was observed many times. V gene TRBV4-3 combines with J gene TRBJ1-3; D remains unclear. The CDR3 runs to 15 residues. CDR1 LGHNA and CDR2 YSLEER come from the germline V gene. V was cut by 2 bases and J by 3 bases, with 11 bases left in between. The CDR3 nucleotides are TGCGCCAGCAGCCAAACACCGGAGATTGGAAACACCATATATTTT. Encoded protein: CASSQTPEIGNTIYF.

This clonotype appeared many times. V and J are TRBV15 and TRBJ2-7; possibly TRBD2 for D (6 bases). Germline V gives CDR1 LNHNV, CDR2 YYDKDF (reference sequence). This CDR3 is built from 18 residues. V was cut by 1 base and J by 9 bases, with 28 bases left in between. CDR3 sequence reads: CATSRAEASGGFLSGQYF. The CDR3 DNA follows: TGTGCCACCAGCAGAGCCGAAGCATCCGGGGGATTCCTTTCTGGGCAGTACTTC.

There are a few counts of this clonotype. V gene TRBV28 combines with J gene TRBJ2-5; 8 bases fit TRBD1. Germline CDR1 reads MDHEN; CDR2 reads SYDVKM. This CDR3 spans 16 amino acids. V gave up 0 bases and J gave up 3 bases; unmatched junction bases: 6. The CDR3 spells CASSLWRQGLEETQYF. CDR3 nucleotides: TGTGCCAGCAGTTTATGGAGACAGGGGTTGGAAGAGACCCAGTACTTC.

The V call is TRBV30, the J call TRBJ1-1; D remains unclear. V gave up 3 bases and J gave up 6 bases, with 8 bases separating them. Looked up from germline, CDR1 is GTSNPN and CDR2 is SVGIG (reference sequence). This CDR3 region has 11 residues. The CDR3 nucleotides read TGTGCCTGGAGCGCTATGGCTGAAGCTTTCTTT. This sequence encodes CAWSAMAEAFF.

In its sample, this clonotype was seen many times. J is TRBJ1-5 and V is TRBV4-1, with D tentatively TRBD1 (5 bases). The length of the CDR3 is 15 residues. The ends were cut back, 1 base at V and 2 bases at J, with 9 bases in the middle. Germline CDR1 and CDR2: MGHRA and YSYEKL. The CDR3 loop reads CASSQAQGGNQPQHF. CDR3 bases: TGCGCCAGCAGCCAAGCCCAGGGAGGCAATCAGCCCCAGCATTTT.

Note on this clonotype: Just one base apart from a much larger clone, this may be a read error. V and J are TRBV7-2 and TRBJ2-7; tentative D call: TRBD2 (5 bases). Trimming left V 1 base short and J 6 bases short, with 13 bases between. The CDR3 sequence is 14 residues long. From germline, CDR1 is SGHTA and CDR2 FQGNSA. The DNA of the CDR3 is TGTGCCAGCAGCTTAGGCCTAGCTGTACGCGAGCAGTACTTC. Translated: CASSLGLAVREQYF.

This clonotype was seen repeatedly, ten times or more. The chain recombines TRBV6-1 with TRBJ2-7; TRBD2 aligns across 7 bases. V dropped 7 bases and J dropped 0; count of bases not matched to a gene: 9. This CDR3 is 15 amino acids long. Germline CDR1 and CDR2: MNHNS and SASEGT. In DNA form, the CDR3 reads TGTGCCAGCACCCAAGCGGGAAGCAGCTCCTACGAGCAGTACTTC. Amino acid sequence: CASTQAGSSSYEQYF.